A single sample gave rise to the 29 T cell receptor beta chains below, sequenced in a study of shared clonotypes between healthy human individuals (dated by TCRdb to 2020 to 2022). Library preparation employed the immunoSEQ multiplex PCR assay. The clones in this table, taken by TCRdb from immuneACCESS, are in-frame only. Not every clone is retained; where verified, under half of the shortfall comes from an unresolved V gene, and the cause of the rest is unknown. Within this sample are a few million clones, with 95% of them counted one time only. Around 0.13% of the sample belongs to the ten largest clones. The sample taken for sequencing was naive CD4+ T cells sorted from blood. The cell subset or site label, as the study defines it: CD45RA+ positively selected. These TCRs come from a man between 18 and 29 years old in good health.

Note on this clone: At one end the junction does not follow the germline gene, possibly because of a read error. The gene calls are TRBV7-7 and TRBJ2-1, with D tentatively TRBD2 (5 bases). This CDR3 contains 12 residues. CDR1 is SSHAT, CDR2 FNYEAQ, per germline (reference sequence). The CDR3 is CASSPLSGEQFF. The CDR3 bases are TGTGCTAGCAGCCCATTAAGCGGAGAGCAGTTCTTC.

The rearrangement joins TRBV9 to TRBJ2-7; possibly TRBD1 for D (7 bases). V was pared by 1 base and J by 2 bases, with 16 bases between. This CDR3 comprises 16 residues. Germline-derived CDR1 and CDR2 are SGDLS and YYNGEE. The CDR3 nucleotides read TGTGCCAGCAGCGTATCTGGGGGGACAGTGACCTACGAGCAGTACTTC. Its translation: CASSVSGGTVTYEQYF.

The CDR3 DNA reads TGCGCCAGCAGGGCGGGAGGGGCAGGGTCCACAGATACGCAGTATTTT. Translating it yields CASRAGGAGSTDTQYF. This rearrangement joins TRBV5-1 to TRBJ2-3, with 9 bases identical to TRBD2. CDR3 length: 16 residues. Germline loops: CDR1 SGHRS, CDR2 YFSETQ. V was pared by 5 bases and J by 2 bases, with 9 bases of the junction left unmatched.

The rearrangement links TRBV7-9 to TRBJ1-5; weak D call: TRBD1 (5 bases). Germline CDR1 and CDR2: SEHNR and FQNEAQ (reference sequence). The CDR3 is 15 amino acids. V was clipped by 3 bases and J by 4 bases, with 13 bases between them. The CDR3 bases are TGTGCCAGCAGCTTGAACAGGCTGCTTAATCAGCCCCAGCATTTT. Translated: CASSLNRLLNQPQHF. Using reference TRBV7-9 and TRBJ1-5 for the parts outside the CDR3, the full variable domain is DTGVSQNPRHKITKRGQNVTFRCDPISEHNRLYWYRQTLGQGPEFLTYFQNEAQLEKSRLLSDRFSAERPKGSFSTLEIQRTEQGDSAMYLCASSLNRLLNQPQHFGDGTRLSIL.

The CDR3 loop is CASSANRDNSPLHF. As DNA, the CDR3 is TGCGCCAGCAGCGCAAACAGGGATAATTCACCCCTCCACTTT. The rearrangement uses TRBV10-1 and TRBJ1-6; D might be TRBD1 (6 bases). From germline, CDR1 is WNHNN and CDR2 SYGVQD (reference sequence). The V end lost 6 bases, the J end lost 5 bases, and 11 bases lay between the germline ends. The CDR3 consists of 14 residues.

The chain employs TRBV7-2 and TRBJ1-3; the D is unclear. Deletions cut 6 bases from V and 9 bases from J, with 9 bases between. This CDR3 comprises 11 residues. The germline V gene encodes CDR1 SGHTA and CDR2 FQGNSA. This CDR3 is CASRRRGTIYF. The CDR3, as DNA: TGTGCCAGCAGGAGGCGTGGCACCATATATTTT.

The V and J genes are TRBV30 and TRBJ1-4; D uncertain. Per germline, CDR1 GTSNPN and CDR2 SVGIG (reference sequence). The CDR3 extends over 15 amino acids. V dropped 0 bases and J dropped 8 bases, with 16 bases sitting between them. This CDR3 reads CAWSVKGLVWEKLFF. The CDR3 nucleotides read TGTGCCTGGAGTGTTAAAGGTCTTGTATGGGAAAAACTGTTTTTT.

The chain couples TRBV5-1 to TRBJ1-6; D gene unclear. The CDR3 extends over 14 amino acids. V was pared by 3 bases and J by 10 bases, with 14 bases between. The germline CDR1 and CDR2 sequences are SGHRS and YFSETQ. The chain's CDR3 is CASSSLHLGSPLHF. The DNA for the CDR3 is TGCGCCAGCAGCTCGTTACACCTCGGCTCACCCCTCCACTTT.

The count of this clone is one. The CDR3 is CASSPDSGSMGTEAFF. The CDR3 nucleotides read TGTGCCAGCAGCCCAGACTCCGGCAGTATGGGCACTGAAGCTTTCTTT. The rearrangement uses TRBV5-6 and TRBJ1-1; D remains ambiguous. Germline V gene lookup returns CDR1 SGHDT and CDR2 YYEEEE. There are 16 residues in the CDR3. V lost 4 bases and J 4 bases, leaving 20 bases between the germline ends. The full variable domain, with the rest looked up from reference TRBV5-6 and TRBJ1-1, is DAGVTQSPTHLIKTRGQQVTLRCSPKSGHDTVSWYQQALGQGPQFIFQYYEEEERQRGNFPDRFSGHQFPNYSSELNVNALLLGDSALYLCASSPDSGSMGTEAFFGQGTRLTVV.

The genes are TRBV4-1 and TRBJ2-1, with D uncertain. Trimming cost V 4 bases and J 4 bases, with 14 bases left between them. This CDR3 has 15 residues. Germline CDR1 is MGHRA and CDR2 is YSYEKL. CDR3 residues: CASSLGSASYNEQFF. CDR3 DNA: TGCGCCAGCAGCCTGGGAAGTGCCTCGTACAATGAGCAGTTCTTC.

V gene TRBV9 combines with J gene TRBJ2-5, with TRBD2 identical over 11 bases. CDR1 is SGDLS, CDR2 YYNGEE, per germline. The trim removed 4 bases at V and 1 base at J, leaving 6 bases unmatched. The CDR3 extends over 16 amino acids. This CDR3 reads CASSKSTSGSQETQYF. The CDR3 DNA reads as TGTGCCAGCAGCAAATCAACTAGCGGGAGCCAAGAGACCCAGTACTTC.

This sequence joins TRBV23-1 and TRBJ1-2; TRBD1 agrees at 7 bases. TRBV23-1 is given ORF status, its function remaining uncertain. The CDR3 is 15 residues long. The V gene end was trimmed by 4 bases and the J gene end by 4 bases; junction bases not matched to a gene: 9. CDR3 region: CASSPSSTGTYGYTF. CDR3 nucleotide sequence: TGCGCCAGCAGTCCATCTTCGACAGGGACCTATGGCTACACCTTC.

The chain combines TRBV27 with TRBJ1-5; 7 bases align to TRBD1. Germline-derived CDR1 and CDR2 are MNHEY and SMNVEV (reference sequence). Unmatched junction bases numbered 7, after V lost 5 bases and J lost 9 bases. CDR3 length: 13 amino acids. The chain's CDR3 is CASSGTDNMPQHF. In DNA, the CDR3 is TGTGCCAGCAGTGGGACAGACAACATGCCCCAGCATTTT.

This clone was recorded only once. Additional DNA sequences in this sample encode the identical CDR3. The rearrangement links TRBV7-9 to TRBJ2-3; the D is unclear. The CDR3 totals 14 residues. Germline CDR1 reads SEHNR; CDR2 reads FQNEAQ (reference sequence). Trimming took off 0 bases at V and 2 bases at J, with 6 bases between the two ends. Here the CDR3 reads CASSLAGTTDTQYF. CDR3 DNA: TGTGCCAGCAGCTTAGCGGGAACCACAGATACGCAGTATTTT.

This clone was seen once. The CDR3 sequence: CASSVRFWGQGSDTQYF. The CDR3 region has the DNA TGTGCCAGCAGCGTAAGGTTTTGGGGACAGGGGTCAGATACGCAGTATTTT. This chain uses TRBV9 with TRBJ2-3; 10 bases line up with TRBD1. The ends lost 1 base at V and 4 bases at J; junction bases unmatched: 9. CDR3 length: 17 residues. Germline V lookup: CDR1 SGDLS, CDR2 YYNGEE.

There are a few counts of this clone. Written as DNA, the CDR3 is TGTGCCAGCAGCACGGACTATAGCTCCTACGAGCAGTACTTC. Protein sequence: CASSTDYSSYEQYF. The chain recombines TRBV11-2 with TRBJ2-7; D perhaps matches TRBD2 (6 bases). Looked up from germline, CDR1 is SGHAT and CDR2 is FQNNGV. The CDR3 totals 14 residues. V was clipped by 5 bases and J by 0 bases, with 11 bases between them.

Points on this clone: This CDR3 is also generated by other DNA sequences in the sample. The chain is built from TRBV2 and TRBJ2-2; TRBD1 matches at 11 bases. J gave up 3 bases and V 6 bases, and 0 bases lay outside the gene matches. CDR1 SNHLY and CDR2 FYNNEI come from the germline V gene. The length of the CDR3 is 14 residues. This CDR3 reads CASRGQGDTGELFF. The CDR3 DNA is TGTGCCAGCAGGGGACAGGGGGACACCGGGGAGCTGTTTTTT.

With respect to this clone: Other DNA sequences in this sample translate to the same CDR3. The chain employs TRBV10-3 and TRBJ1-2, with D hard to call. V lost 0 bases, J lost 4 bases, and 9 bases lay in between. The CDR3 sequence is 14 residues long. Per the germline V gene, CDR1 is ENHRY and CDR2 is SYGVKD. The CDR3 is CAISESEGGYGYTF. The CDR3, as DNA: TGTGCCATCAGTGAGTCGGAGGGAGGCTATGGCTACACCTTC.

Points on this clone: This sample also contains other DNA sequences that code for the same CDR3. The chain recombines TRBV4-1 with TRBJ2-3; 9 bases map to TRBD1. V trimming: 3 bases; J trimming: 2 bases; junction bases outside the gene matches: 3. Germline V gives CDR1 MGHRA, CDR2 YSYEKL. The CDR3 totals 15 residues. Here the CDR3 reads CASSQGQGDTDTQYF. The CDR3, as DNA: TGCGCCAGCAGCCAGGGACAGGGCGACACAGATACGCAGTATTTT.

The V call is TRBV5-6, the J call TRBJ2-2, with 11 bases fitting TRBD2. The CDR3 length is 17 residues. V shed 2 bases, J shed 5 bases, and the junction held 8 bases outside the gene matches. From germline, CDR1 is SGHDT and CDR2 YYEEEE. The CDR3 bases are TGTGCCAGCAGCTTACTTCGACTAGCGGGATCAACCGGGGAGCTGTTTTTT. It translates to CASSLLRLAGSTGELFF.

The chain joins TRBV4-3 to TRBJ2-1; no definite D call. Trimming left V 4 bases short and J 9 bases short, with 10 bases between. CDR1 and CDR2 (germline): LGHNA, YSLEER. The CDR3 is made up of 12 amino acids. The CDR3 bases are TGCGCCAGCAGCCTGGATCGCAGTGAGCAGTTCTTC. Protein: CASSLDRSEQFF.

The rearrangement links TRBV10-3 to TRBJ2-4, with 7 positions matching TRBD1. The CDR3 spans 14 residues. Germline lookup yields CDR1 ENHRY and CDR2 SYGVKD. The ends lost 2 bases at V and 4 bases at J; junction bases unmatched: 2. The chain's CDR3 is CAISEGQEKNIQYF. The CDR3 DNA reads TGTGCCATCAGTGAGGGACAGGAAAAAAACATTCAGTACTTC.

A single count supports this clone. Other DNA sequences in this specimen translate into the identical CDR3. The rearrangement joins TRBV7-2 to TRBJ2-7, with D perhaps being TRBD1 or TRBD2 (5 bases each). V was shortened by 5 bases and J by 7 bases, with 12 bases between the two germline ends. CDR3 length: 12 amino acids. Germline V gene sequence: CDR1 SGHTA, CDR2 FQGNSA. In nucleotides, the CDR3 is TGTGCCAGCAGCCCGGGACGATTGGAGCAGTACTTC. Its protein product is CASSPGRLEQYF.

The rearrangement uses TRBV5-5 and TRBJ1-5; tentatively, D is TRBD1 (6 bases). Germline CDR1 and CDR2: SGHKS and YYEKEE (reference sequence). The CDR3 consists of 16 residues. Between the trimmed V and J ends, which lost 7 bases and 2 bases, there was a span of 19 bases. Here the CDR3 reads CASQSRDRGGNQPQHF. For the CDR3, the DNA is TGTGCCAGCCAGTCCAGAGATAGGGGGGGCAATCAGCCCCAGCATTTT.

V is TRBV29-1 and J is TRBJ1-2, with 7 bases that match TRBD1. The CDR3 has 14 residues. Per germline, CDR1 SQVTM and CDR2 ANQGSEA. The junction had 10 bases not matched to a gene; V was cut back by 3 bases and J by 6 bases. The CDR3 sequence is CSVEDRSHRDGYTF. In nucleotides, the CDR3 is TGCAGCGTTGAGGACAGGTCCCACAGGGATGGCTACACCTTC. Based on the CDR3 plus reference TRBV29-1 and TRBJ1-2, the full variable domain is SAVISQKPSRDICQRGTSLTIQCQVDSQVTMMFWYRQQPGQSLTLIATANQGSEATYESGFVIDKFPISRPNLTFSTLTVSNMSPEDSSIYLCSVEDRSHRDGYTFGSGTRLTVV.

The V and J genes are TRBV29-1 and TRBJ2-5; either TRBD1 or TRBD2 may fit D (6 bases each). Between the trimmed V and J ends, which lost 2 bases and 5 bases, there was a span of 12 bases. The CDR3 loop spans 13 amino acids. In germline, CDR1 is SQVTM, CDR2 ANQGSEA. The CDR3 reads CSVERGVGETQYF. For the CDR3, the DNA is TGCAGCGTTGAAAGGGGGGTTGGGGAGACCCAGTACTTC.

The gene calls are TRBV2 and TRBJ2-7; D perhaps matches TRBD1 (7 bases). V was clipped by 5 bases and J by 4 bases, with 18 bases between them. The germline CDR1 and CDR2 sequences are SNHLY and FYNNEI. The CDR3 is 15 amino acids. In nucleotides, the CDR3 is TGTGCCAGCAGTCCATCATCAGGGGGGAAATACGAGCAGTACTTC. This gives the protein CASSPSSGGKYEQYF.

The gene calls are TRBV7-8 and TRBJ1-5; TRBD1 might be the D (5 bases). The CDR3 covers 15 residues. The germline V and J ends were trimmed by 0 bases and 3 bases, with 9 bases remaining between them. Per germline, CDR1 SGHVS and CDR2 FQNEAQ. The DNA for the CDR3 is TGTGCCAGCAGCTTAGCAACAGGCCTCAATCAGCCCCAGCATTTT. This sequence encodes CASSLATGLNQPQHF.

Written as DNA, the CDR3 is TGTGCCAGCAGCCCCCTGGCTGCCCGAAAAGCTGAAGCTTTCTTT. Translated, it gives CASSPLAARKAEAFF. The chain recombines TRBV14 with TRBJ1-1; D not resolved. The germline V and J ends were trimmed by 4 bases and 6 bases, with 18 bases remaining between them. This CDR3 is 15 amino acids long. The germline V gene encodes CDR1 SGHDN and CDR2 FVKESK.